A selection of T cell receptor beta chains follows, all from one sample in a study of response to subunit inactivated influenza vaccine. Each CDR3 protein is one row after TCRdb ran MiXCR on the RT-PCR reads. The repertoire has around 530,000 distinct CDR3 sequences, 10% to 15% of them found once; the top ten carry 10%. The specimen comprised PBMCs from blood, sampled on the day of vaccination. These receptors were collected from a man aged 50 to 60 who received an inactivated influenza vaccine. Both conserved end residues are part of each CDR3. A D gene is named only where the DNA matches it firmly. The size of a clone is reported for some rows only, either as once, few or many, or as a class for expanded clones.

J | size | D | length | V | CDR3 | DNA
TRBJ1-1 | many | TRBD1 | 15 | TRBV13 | CASSLGQSMNTEAFF | TGTGCCAGCAGCTTGGGACAGAGTATGAACACTGAAGCTTTCTTT
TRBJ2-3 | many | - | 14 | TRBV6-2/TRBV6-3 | CASSYAGGKDTQYF | TGTGCCAGCAGTTACGCAGGCGGTAAAGATACGCAGTATTTT
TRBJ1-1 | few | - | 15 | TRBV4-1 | CASSLRGLMNTEAFF | TGCGCCAGCAGCCTCAGGGGCCTGATGAACACTGAAGCTTTCTTT
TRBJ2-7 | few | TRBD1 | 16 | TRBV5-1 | CASSLVSGQGSYEQYF | TGCGCCAGCAGCTTGGTGTCCGGACAGGGTTCCTACGAGCAGTACTTC
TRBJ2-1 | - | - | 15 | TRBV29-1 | CSAPTGGGSYNEQFF | TGCAGCGCCCCAACAGGTGGGGGCTCCTACAATGAGCAGTTCTTC
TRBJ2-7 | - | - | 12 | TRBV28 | CASSLSAGQNYF | TGTGCCAGCAGTTTATCGGCAGGGCAGAACTACTTC
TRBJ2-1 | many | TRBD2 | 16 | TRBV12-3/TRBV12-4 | CASSPGTSLTPNEQFF | TGTGCCAGCAGCCCCGGGACTAGCTTAACTCCCAATGAGCAGTTCTTC
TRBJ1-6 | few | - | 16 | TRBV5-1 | CASSYSPGSLNSPLHF | TGCGCCAGCAGCTATTCTCCGGGGTCTCTCAATTCACCCCTCCACTTT
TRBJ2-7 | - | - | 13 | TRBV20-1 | CSARVGPGNEQYF | TGCAGTGCTAGAGTGGGGCCTGGGAACGAGCAGTACTTC
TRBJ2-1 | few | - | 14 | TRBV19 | CASRYGQMDNEQFF | TGTGCCAGTAGATACGGACAAATGGACAATGAGCAGTTCTTC
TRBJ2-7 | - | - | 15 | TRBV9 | CASSVGAGIGGEQYF | TGTGCCAGCAGCGTAGGGGCAGGGATCGGGGGAGAGCAGTACTTC
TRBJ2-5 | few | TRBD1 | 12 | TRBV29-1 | CSVGQVPETQYF | TGCAGCGTGGGACAGGTCCCAGAGACCCAGTACTTC
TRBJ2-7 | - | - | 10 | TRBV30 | CAWGNYEQYF | TGTGCCTGGGGAAACTACGAGCAGTACTTC
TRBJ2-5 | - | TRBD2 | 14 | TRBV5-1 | CASSPSGSQETQYF | TGCGCCAGCAGCCCTAGCGGATCCCAAGAGACCCAGTACTTC
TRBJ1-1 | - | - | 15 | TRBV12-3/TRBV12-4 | CASSLGAGANTEAFF | TGTGCCAGCAGTTTAGGAGCAGGGGCGAACACTGAAGCTTTCTTT
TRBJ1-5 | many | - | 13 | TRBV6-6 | CASTPTGYQPQHF | TGTGCCAGCACCCCCACGGGGTATCAGCCCCAGCATTTT
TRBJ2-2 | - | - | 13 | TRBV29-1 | CSVEGPNTGELFF | TGCAGCGTTGAAGGACCTAACACCGGGGAGCTGTTTTTT
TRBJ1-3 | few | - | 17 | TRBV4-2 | CASSQDDSRGSGNTIYF | TGTGCCAGCAGCCAAGATGATAGCAGGGGCTCTGGAAACACCATATATTTT
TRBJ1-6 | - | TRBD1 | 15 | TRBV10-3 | CAISPRDSYNSPLHF | TGTGCCATCAGCCCCCGGGACAGCTATAATTCACCCCTCCACTTT
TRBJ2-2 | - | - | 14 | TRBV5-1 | CASILEPRAGELFF | TGCGCCAGCATCTTGGAGCCTAGAGCCGGGGAGCTGTTTTTT
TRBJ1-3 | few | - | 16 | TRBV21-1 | CASSKLLTPGGNTIYF | TGTGCCAGCAGCAAGCTTCTCACACCGGGAGGAAACACCATATATTTT
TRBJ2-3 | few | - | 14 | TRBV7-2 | CASSLGRSLDTQYF | TGTGCCAGCAGCTTGGGCCGATCCTTAGATACGCAGTATTTT
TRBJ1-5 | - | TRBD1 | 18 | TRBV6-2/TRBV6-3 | CASSSGQGGPPSGQPQHF | TGTGCCAGCAGTTCGGGACAGGGTGGCCCTCCGAGCGGTCAGCCCCAGCATTTT
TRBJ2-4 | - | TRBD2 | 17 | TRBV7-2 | CASSREGGGLAKNIQYF | TGTGCCAGCAGCCGGGAGGGTGGGGGTCTAGCCAAAAACATTCAGTACTTC
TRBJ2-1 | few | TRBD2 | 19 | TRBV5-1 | CASSSGLAGLSLLNNEQFF | TGCGCCAGCAGCTCCGGACTAGCGGGGTTATCTCTCCTGAACAATGAGCAGTTCTTC
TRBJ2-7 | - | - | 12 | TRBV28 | CATDTGHYEQYF | TGTGCCACCGATACAGGGCACTACGAGCAGTACTTC